These 17 T cell receptor beta chains were all obtained from the same sample, sequenced in a study of T cells in Graves' hyperthyroidism and ophthalmopathy. RNA transcripts were the template for amplifying TCR beta CDR3 regions. An initial round of RT-PCR targeting the TCR CDR3 relied on the HTBI primer set. TCRdb re-analysed the multiplex PCR reads in MiXCR, keeping a single row per CDR3 protein. The data hold under 350,000 distinct CDR3 sequences, with about 18% observed a single time. The sequenced material came from blood. All receptors come from an older woman with Graves' ophthalmopathy.

Details on this clonotype: A much more abundant neighbour one base away suggests this may be a read error. V and J are TRBV5-4 and TRBJ1-1; possibly TRBD1 for D (5 bases). The CDR3 has 13 residues. V was shortened by 4 bases and J by 0 bases, with 7 bases between the two germline ends. Germline CDR1 reads SGHNT; CDR2 reads YYREEE (reference sequence). Here the CDR3 reads CASSADMNTEAFF. CDR3 in DNA: TGTGCCAGCAGCGCGGACATGAACACTGAAGCTTTCTTT.

The sample holds many counts of this clonotype. The chain joins TRBV7-9 to TRBJ2-3; 7 bases are shared with TRBD1. From germline, CDR1 is SEHNR and CDR2 FQNEAQ (reference sequence). The CDR3 contains 14 residues. J was trimmed by 4 bases and V by 3 bases; bases with no gene match: 4. CDR3 DNA sequence: TGTGCCAGCAGCTTGACAGGGCTGGCAGATACGCAGTATTTT. Its protein is CASSLTGLADTQYF.

In its sample, this clonotype was seen many times. The chain recombines TRBV7-2 with TRBJ2-7; tentative D call: TRBD1 (5 bases). Trimming left V 5 bases short and J 0 bases short, with 14 bases between. CDR1 is SGHTA and CDR2 is FQGNSA in the germline V gene. The CDR3 sequence is 15 residues long. CDR3 amino acids: CASSAGQLISYEQYF. The DNA of the CDR3 is TGTGCCAGCAGCGCAGGGCAGCTAATCTCCTACGAGCAGTACTTC.

This clonotype was seen ten or more times. In DNA, the CDR3 is TGTGCCAGCAGCTCACCAGGGGCTAAAGAGACCCAGTACTTC. Translation: CASSSPGAKETQYF. V is TRBV7-2 and J is TRBJ2-5; D possibly corresponds to TRBD1 (6 bases). Germline loops: CDR1 SGHTA, CDR2 FQGNSA. CDR3 length equals 14 residues. Trimming removed 4 bases at V and 3 bases at J, with 12 bases between.

In its sample, this clonotype was seen many times. The J gene is TRBJ2-7, the V gene TRBV28, with TRBD2 as a possible D gene (6 bases). Germline V gene lookup returns CDR1 MDHEN and CDR2 SYDVKM. The V gene lost 5 bases and the J gene lost 6 bases, with 17 bases spanning the gap. The CDR3 sequence is 14 residues long. DNA for the CDR3: TGTGCCAGCAGTCCCATATATAGCGGTTTCGAGCAGTACTTC. It translates to CASSPIYSGFEQYF. The variable domain in full, with the rest retrieved from reference TRBV28 and TRBJ2-7, is DVKVTQSSRYLVKRTGEKVFLECVQDMDHENMFWYRQDPGLGLRLIYFSYDVKMKEKGDIPEGYSVSREKKERFSLILESASTNQTSMYLCASSPIYSGFEQYFGPGTRLTVT.

The chain has TRBV18 and TRBJ2-7, with TRBD2 matching 7 bases. Germline CDR1 KGHSH, CDR2 LQKENI. Unmatched junction bases numbered 9, after V lost 6 bases and J lost 1 base. The CDR3 has 15 amino acids. The CDR3 region has the DNA TGTGCCAGCTCTCCTGGGGAGGGCCTATCCTACGAGCAGTACTTC. Protein sequence: CASSPGEGLSYEQYF.

This clonotype was counted many times. The chain recombines TRBV20-1 with TRBJ1-2; D is ambiguous. The CDR3 covers 13 residues. V lost 0 bases and J 7 bases, leaving 12 bases between the germline ends. Per germline, CDR1 DFQATT and CDR2 SNEGSKA (reference sequence). This CDR3 reads CSARDRVGRGYTF. Here the CDR3 DNA reads TGCAGTGCTAGAGATCGTGTCGGGCGTGGCTACACCTTC.

This clonotype was counted ten times or more. The J gene is TRBJ2-7, the V gene TRBV10-3; 8 bases line up with TRBD1. The V gene end was trimmed by 0 bases and the J gene end by 2 bases; junction bases not matched to a gene: 9. The germline V gene encodes CDR1 ENHRY and CDR2 SYGVKD. CDR3 length: 17 residues. The CDR3 protein is CAISESAPGTGTYEQYF. The CDR3 region has the DNA TGTGCCATCAGTGAGTCCGCTCCGGGGACAGGAACCTACGAGCAGTACTTC.

This chain uses TRBV6-9 with TRBJ2-3; D is possibly TRBD2 (6 bases). The CDR3 is 14 residues long. Trimming pared 7 bases from V and 3 bases from J, leaving 14 bases between. Per the germline V gene, CDR1 is MNHGY and CDR2 is SVAAGI. In DNA, the CDR3 is TGTGCCAGCAAGGAGGGACGGGGGACAGATACGCAGTATTTT. It encodes CASKEGRGTDTQYF.

This clonotype was observed many times. This sequence joins TRBV12-3 or TRBV12-4 and TRBJ1-3, with 8 bases identical to TRBD1. V shed 4 bases and J 4 bases; nucleotides not matched to a gene: 3. The CDR3 loop spans 14 amino acids. The CDR3, as DNA: TGTGCCAGCAGTTCGACAGGGGCGGGAAACACCATATATTTT. This sequence encodes CASSSTGAGNTIYF.

This clonotype was observed at least ten times. The chain combines TRBV18 with TRBJ1-2; D is ambiguous. The CDR3 is 14 residues long. The V end lost 8 bases, the J end lost 3 bases, and 16 bases lay between the germline ends. Germline V gene lookup returns CDR1 KGHSH and CDR2 LQKENI. The CDR3 region has the DNA TGTGCCAGCACGCTCCGCCCCAGCGACTATGGCTACACCTTC. It is translated as CASTLRPSDYGYTF.

This clonotype has just a few counts. This sequence may be a read error, since a much larger clone differs from it by one base. The chain couples TRBV6-1 to TRBJ1-1, with D maybe TRBD1 (5 bases). The CDR3 consists of 16 residues. Trimming left V 7 bases short and J 4 bases short, with 22 bases between. Germline V CDR1 and CDR2: MNHNS, SASEGT. The CDR3 DNA is TGTGCCAGCATCATGCGTCCGACAGCAATGAGCACTGAAGCTTTCTTT. Its translation is CASIMRPTAMSTEAFF.

This clonotype was picked up many times. The chain is built from TRBV5-1 and TRBJ1-2; D might be TRBD1 (5 bases). The length of the CDR3 is 16 residues. Germline values: CDR1 SGHRS, CDR2 YFSETQ. V was clipped by 0 bases and J by 4 bases, with 16 bases between them. The CDR3 here is CASSLDTGTATYGYTF. In nucleotides, the CDR3 is TGCGCCAGCAGCTTGGATACGGGGACCGCTACCTATGGCTACACCTTC.

This clonotype turned up a few times. The chain has TRBV12-3 or TRBV12-4 and TRBJ1-5, with D maybe TRBD1 (5 bases). The ends were cut back, 3 bases at V and 7 bases at J, with 13 bases in the middle. The CDR3 totals 14 residues. CDR3 sequence: CASSFSAGGQPQHF. CDR3 DNA sequence: TGTGCCAGCAGTTTCTCGGCGGGGGGGCAGCCCCAGCATTTT.

This clonotype was recorded many times. The chain links TRBV30 to TRBJ2-7, with D possibly TRBD2 on 6 matching bases. V lost 0 bases, J lost 6 bases, and 15 bases lay in between. This CDR3 contains 14 residues. Germline CDR1 and CDR2: GTSNPN and SVGIG (reference sequence). CDR3 sequence reads: CAWSVGTVHGEQYF. The CDR3 nucleotides read TGTGCCTGGAGTGTCGGGACTGTTCATGGCGAGCAGTACTTC.

V usage is TRBV18 and J usage is TRBJ2-6, with D maybe TRBD2 (6 bases). Trimming took 5 bases from V and 0 from J, leaving 14 bases between them. Germline CDR1 is KGHSH and CDR2 is LQKENI. The length of the CDR3 is 17 residues. The CDR3 region has the DNA TGTGCCAGCTCATCGGGGGTATGGGGCTCTGGGGCCAACGTCCTGACTTTC. Its translation: CASSSGVWGSGANVLTF.

This clonotype was picked up many times. CDR3 protein: CSARGLAGGGSYNEQFF. For the CDR3, the DNA is TGCAGTGCCAGGGGACTAGCGGGAGGGGGCTCCTACAATGAGCAGTTCTTC. V and J are TRBV20-1 and TRBJ2-1, with 16 bases that match TRBD2. Germline loops: CDR1 DFQATT, CDR2 SNEGSKA (reference sequence). This CDR3 is 17 amino acids long. After removal of 6 bases from V and 0 bases from J, the junction contained 5 bases not matched to a gene.